These 14 T cell receptor beta chains were all obtained from the same sample, sequenced in a study of T cell changes during pregnancy in multiple sclerosis. Clones were read by immunoSEQ multiplex PCR, and TCRdb kept only the in-frame ones, dropping some. The table includes about 40,000 clones, 92% detected once. The material sequenced was CD8+ T cells from peripheral blood mononuclear cells, taken in the first trimester of pregnancy. These receptors were taken from a female donor with multiple sclerosis, enrolled in a pregnancy study.

A note on this clone: Other DNA sequences in the sample encode the same CDR3. V and J are TRBV9 and TRBJ1-1; D is uncertain. Germline CDR1 is SGDLS and CDR2 is YYNGEE. The CDR3 consists of 12 residues. Between the trimmed V and J ends, which lost 5 bases and 2 bases, there was a span of 7 bases. The CDR3 DNA follows: TGTGCCAGCAGTCCAGGCAACACTGAAGCTTTCTTT. Encoded protein: CASSPGNTEAFF.

Only one count was recorded for this clone. V is TRBV7-9 and J is TRBJ2-3; 7 bases are shared with TRBD2. CDR1 and CDR2 from the germline V gene are SEHNR and FQNEAQ (reference sequence). CDR3 length equals 13 residues. Losses at the gene ends were 6 bases for V and 5 bases for J; bases not matched to a gene: 5. In DNA form, the CDR3 reads TGTGCCAGCAGTATGGGGGGGGAAGATACGCAGTATTTT. Protein product: CASSMGGEDTQYF.

A few counts support this clone. The V gene is TRBV6-5, the J gene TRBJ1-1; D is unresolved. V lost 2 bases and J 1 base, leaving 8 bases between the germline ends. From germline, CDR1 is MNHEY and CDR2 SVGAGI. CDR3 size: 14 residues. CDR3 sequence reads: CASSYGQPNTEAFF. CDR3 sequence (DNA): TGTGCCAGCAGTTACGGGCAACCGAACACTGAAGCTTTCTTT.

DNA for the CDR3: TGTGCCAGCAGTGAAGTTAGCGGGGGCACAGATACGCAGTATTTT. It encodes CASSEVSGGTDTQYF. J is TRBJ2-3 and V is TRBV6-1, with 8 positions matching TRBD2. V was pared by 1 base and J by 1 base, with 1 base of the junction left unmatched. The CDR3 is made up of 15 amino acids. In germline, CDR1 is MNHNS, CDR2 SASEGT.

This clone was seen more than once but under ten times. This chain links TRBV29-1 with TRBJ1-1; unclear D gene. Germline lookup yields CDR1 SQVTM and CDR2 ANQGSEA. V lost 3 bases and J 6 bases, leaving 8 bases between the germline ends. This CDR3 is built from 11 residues. In nucleotides, the CDR3 is TGCAGCGTTGATGAGTGGTCTGAAGCTTTCTTT. Amino acids: CSVDEWSEAFF.

This chain links TRBV5-6 with TRBJ1-1; 7 nucleotides align to TRBD1. The germline CDR1 and CDR2 sequences are SGHDT and YYEEEE. The CDR3 spans 13 residues. The J segment lost 5 bases and the V segment lost 4 bases, leaving 5 bases of the junction unmatched. The DNA for the CDR3 is TGTGCCAGCAGCCACAGGGGAGTTACTGAAGCTTTCTTT. Its translation is CASSHRGVTEAFF.

The V gene is TRBV7-8, the J gene TRBJ2-2, with a possible D match to TRBD1 (5 bases). The CDR3 runs 16 residues. Germline CDR1 is SGHVS and CDR2 is FQNEAQ. V lost 5 bases and J lost 7, with 20 bases in between. As DNA, the CDR3 is TGTGCCAGCAGCCACCACAGAACGGACACCCGCGGGGAGCTGTTTTTT. This gives the protein CASSHHRTDTRGELFF. The complete variable domain, with remaining parts taken from reference TRBV7-8 and TRBJ2-2, reads GAGVSQSPRYKVAKRGQDVALRCDPISGHVSLFWYQQALGQGPEFLTYFQNEAQLDKSGLPSDRFFAERPEGSVSTLKIQRTQQEDSAVYLCASSHHRTDTRGELFFGEGSRLTVL.

The chain recombines TRBV4-1 with TRBJ2-7; 8 positions agree with TRBD1. The CDR3 consists of 16 residues. V dropped 2 bases and J dropped 0; count of bases not matched to a gene: 6. Per the germline V gene, CDR1 is MGHRA and CDR2 is YSYEKL. The CDR3 region is CASSQSLTGGSYEQYF. CDR3 DNA sequence: TGCGCCAGCAGCCAATCCTTAACAGGGGGCTCCTACGAGCAGTACTTC.

The chain links TRBV2 to TRBJ2-7, with TRBD2 identical over 9 bases. The CDR3 covers 14 residues. Germline assignment: CDR1 SNHLY and CDR2 FYNNEI. After removal of 5 bases from V and 2 bases from J, the junction contained 4 bases not matched to a gene. The CDR3 DNA reads as TGTGCCAGCAGTTTGACTAGCGGTACCTACGAGCAGTACTTC. The encoded protein is CASSLTSGTYEQYF.

The chain carries TRBV27 and TRBJ1-6; D uncertain. V was trimmed by 2 bases and J by 6 bases, leaving 2 bases between them. CDR3 size: 12 residues. Germline V gene lookup returns CDR1 MNHEY and CDR2 SMNVEV (reference sequence). The CDR3 region has the DNA TGTGCCAGCAGTTTACTTAATTCACCCCTCCACTTT. It codes for CASSLLNSPLHF.

The chain employs TRBV11-1 and TRBJ1-3, with D unclear. The V end was cut by 0 bases, the J end by 0 bases, with 9 bases between. This CDR3 has 16 residues. Germline V gives CDR1 SGHAT, CDR2 FQDESV (reference sequence). This CDR3 reads CASSLAPEVSGNTIYF. CDR3 sequence (DNA): TGTGCCAGCAGCTTAGCGCCAGAGGTCTCTGGAAACACCATATATTTT.

This chain uses TRBV9 with TRBJ1-3; D is unclear. In germline, CDR1 is SGDLS, CDR2 YYNGEE. The CDR3 is 15 residues long. The ends were cut back, 0 bases at V and 4 bases at J, with 11 bases in the middle. The CDR3 DNA is TGTGCCAGCAGCGTAGATCGGGAAGACGGAAACACCATATATTTT. Translated: CASSVDREDGNTIYF.

The J gene is TRBJ2-2, the V gene TRBV5-6; 8 bases agree with TRBD2. Germline V CDR1 and CDR2: SGHDT, YYEEEE. The ends lost 4 bases at V and 4 bases at J; junction bases unmatched: 9. This CDR3 spans 16 amino acids. The CDR3 DNA sequence: TGTGCCAGCAGCGATAATCCGGGGGGGCTCACCGGGGAGCTGTTTTTT. Its translation: CASSDNPGGLTGELFF.

The genes are TRBV27 and TRBJ1-3; D may be TRBD1 (5 bases). This CDR3 has 19 amino acids. CDR1 and CDR2 (germline): MNHEY, SMNVEV (reference sequence). V lost 4 bases and J 0 bases, leaving 22 bases between the germline ends. The CDR3 coding sequence is TGTGCCAGCAGTTACCGCCCGGGGGGGTTAACCCGCTCTGGAAACACCATATATTTT. Amino acids: CASSYRPGGLTRSGNTIYF.